These 18 T cell receptor beta chains were sequenced from one sample in a study of radiation and T cells in renal cell carcinoma. Time point denoted: blood 2 weeks post-SBRT. The treatment: 15 Gy SBRT to primary tumor, nephrectomy 4 weeks later. Data came from immunoSEQ multiplex PCR; TCRdb stores just in-frame clones and leaves some out. The sample has 100,000 to 150,000 clones, 81% seen once. The sample was blood, taken from a patient whose treatment included radiotherapy and nephrectomy. Receptors were obtained from a man aged 45-65 years with renal cell carcinoma.

The chain's CDR3 is CASSLTQGNTEAFF. CDR3 DNA sequence: TGTGCCAGCAGTCTGACTCAGGGGAACACTGAAGCTTTCTTT. This chain connects TRBV6-5 to TRBJ1-1, with D possibly being TRBD1 (5 bases). CDR1 and CDR2 from the germline V gene are MNHEY and SVGAGI. This CDR3 has 14 amino acids. The V end was cut by 5 bases, the J end by 1 base, with 11 bases between.

The chain combines TRBV15 with TRBJ1-1; the match to TRBD1 covers 8 bases. Germline V gene data show CDR1 as LNHNV and CDR2 as YYDKDF (reference sequence). The CDR3 length is 13 residues. The ends lost 3 bases at V and 11 bases at J; junction bases unmatched: 8. DNA for the CDR3: TGTGCCACCAGCAGCCGGACAGGGTGGGAGGCTTTCTTT. Its protein product is CATSSRTGWEAFF.

V gene TRBV13 combines with J gene TRBJ2-5; D possibly corresponds to TRBD1 (5 bases). This CDR3 is built from 15 residues. V dropped 1 base and J dropped 5 bases, with 14 bases sitting between them. In germline, CDR1 is PRHDT, CDR2 FYEKMQ (reference sequence). As DNA, the CDR3 is TGTGCCAGCAGCTTAGCCCAGGGTAATCGGGAGACCCAGTACTTC. Its translation: CASSLAQGNRETQYF.

The genes are TRBV4-1 and TRBJ1-2, with D tentatively TRBD1 (6 bases). The V and J ends lost 2 bases and 2 bases respectively, with 12 bases between them. Looked up from germline, CDR1 is MGHRA and CDR2 is YSYEKL. CDR3 size: 15 residues. The CDR3 is CASSQSPDRNYGYTF. The DNA for the CDR3 is TGCGCCAGCAGCCAAAGTCCCGACAGGAACTATGGCTACACCTTC.

The chain joins TRBV4-1 to TRBJ2-1, with D perhaps matching TRBD2 (6 bases). The CDR3 runs to 13 residues. Germline V gene data show CDR1 as MGHRA and CDR2 as YSYEKL. Trimming shortened V by 1 base and J by 6 bases, and 7 bases separated the two germline ends. The CDR3, as DNA: TGCGCCAGCAGCCAAGCGGGGGTCAATGAGCAGTTCTTC. This gives the protein CASSQAGVNEQFF.

For this clone: The junction and the germline gene differ at one end; a read error may be behind it. The V gene is TRBV7-7, the J gene TRBJ2-5; D unresolved. The CDR3 is made up of 15 amino acids. Germline V gene data show CDR1 as SSHAT and CDR2 as FNYEAQ (reference sequence). CDR3 sequence: CASSLGEAAKETQYF. The CDR3 nucleotides are TGTGCTAGCAGCTTAGGAGAGGCAGCTAAAGAGACCCAGTACTTC.

The table lists this clone with a count of one. CDR3 in DNA: TGTGCCAGCAGCTTAGAAACCTACTTGAGCTCCTATAATTCACCCCTCCACTTT. It codes for CASSLETYLSSYNSPLHF. This chain uses TRBV7-2 with TRBJ1-6; D is unclear. Germline CDR1 is SGHTA and CDR2 is FQGNSA. The CDR3 consists of 18 residues. The V gene lost 1 base and the J gene lost 0 bases, with 13 bases spanning the gap. The full variable domain, with the rest looked up from reference TRBV7-2 and TRBJ1-6, is GAGVSQSPSNKVTEKGKDVELRCDPISGHTALYWYRQSLGQGLEFLIYFQGNSAPDKSGLPSDRFSAERTGGSVSTLTIQRTQQEDSAVYLCASSLETYLSSYNSPLHFGNGTRLTVT.

The chain uses TRBV2 and TRBJ1-6; TRBD1 is a possible D gene (6 bases). CDR3 length: 13 residues. Germline CDR1 reads SNHLY; CDR2 reads FYNNEI. V was clipped by 10 bases and J by 7 bases, with 14 bases between them. Here the CDR3 DNA reads TGTGCCACCGGGGACAATTTGAATTCACCCCTCCACTTT. Translation: CATGDNLNSPLHF.

This rearrangement joins TRBV19 to TRBJ2-2, with a weak D call TRBD1 (6 bases). Trimming removed 9 bases at V and 0 bases at J, with 14 bases between. This CDR3 region has 15 residues. Germline assignment: CDR1 LNHDA and CDR2 SQIVND (reference sequence). The DNA of the CDR3 is TGTGCCAGCTCGACAGGCGATGCGAACACCGGGGAGCTGTTTTTT. Translated: CASSTGDANTGELFF.

This sequence joins TRBV4-1 and TRBJ2-7; the D gene is possibly TRBD1 (6 bases). Germline CDR1 reads MGHRA; CDR2 reads YSYEKL. The CDR3 runs 14 residues. The V gene lost 5 bases and the J gene lost 1 base, with 12 bases spanning the gap. The CDR3 is CASSSNRVSYEQYF. The CDR3 DNA reads as TGCGCCAGCAGCTCCAACAGGGTTTCCTACGAGCAGTACTTC.

The chain is built from TRBV14 and TRBJ1-6; D possibly corresponds to TRBD1 (5 bases). CDR3 length: 17 amino acids. The germline V gene has CDR1 SGHDN and CDR2 FVKESK. Trimming removed 0 bases from V and 10 bases from J, with 19 bases in between. DNA for the CDR3: TGTGCCAGCAGCCAAGATAGGTGGGGCGGCCTCAGGTCACCCCTCCACTTT. Translated, it gives CASSQDRWGGLRSPLHF. Combining the CDR3 with reference TRBV14 and TRBJ1-6 gives the whole variable domain EAGVTQFPSHSVIEKGQTVTLRCDPISGHDNLYWYRRVMGKEIKFLLHFVKESKQDESGMPNNRFLAERTGGTYSTLKVQPAELEDSGVYFCASSQDRWGGLRSPLHFGNGTRLTVT.

This clone appeared a few times. V is TRBV7-8 and J is TRBJ1-5; possible D gene TRBD1, 6 bases. The CDR3 is 14 amino acids. The V and J ends lost 5 bases and 2 bases respectively, with 10 bases between them. Germline V lookup: CDR1 SGHVS, CDR2 FQNEAQ. Here the CDR3 reads CASSVNRGNQPQHF. The CDR3 nucleotides read TGTGCCAGCAGCGTAAACAGGGGCAATCAGCCCCAGCATTTT.

Comment on this clone: A junction boundary mismatches the germline segment, possibly from a read error. The chain recombines TRBV2 with TRBJ1-6; D gene unclear. Germline CDR1 reads SNHLY; CDR2 reads FYNNEI. CDR3 length: 16 residues. CDR3 amino acids: CTSRRTASSYNSPLHF. The CDR3 DNA sequence: TGTACCAGCAGAAGGACGGCGAGCTCCTATAATTCACCCCTCCACTTT.

The V call is TRBV6-4, the J call TRBJ2-1; 8 bases match TRBD2. This CDR3 spans 17 amino acids. The V and J ends lost 2 bases and 4 bases, in that order; junction bases with no gene match: 10. Germline CDR1 reads MRHNA; CDR2 reads SNTAGT. DNA of the CDR3: TGTGCCAGCAGTGACCACAAACTAGCGGCGACTTACAATGAGCAGTTCTTC. Protein sequence: CASSDHKLAATYNEQFF.

A remark on this clone: A far larger clone is just one base off, so this is likely a read error. The V and J genes are TRBV6-5 and TRBJ2-7; D remains unclear. Trimming removed 6 bases from V and 3 bases from J, with 6 bases in between. CDR1 and CDR2 (germline): MNHEY, SVGAGI. There are 11 residues in the CDR3. CDR3: CASSVNYEQYF. The CDR3 nucleotides read TGTGCCAGCAGCGTAAACTACGAGCAGTACTTC.

The V gene is TRBV7-6, the J gene TRBJ2-2, with D unresolved. V lost 8 bases, J lost 7 bases, and 23 bases lay in between. The germline gives CDR1 SGHVS, CDR2 FNYEAQ. CDR3 length: 16 amino acids. DNA of the CDR3: TGTGCCAGCGGAATACGGTGGTTGGGTTCAATCGGGGAGCTGTTTTTT. As protein: CASGIRWLGSIGELFF.

The chain couples TRBV27 to TRBJ2-1; 7 nucleotides line up with TRBD2. CDR3 size: 15 residues. V lost 5 bases to trimming and J lost 9 bases; unmatched junction nucleotides: 13. CDR1 and CDR2 from the germline V gene are MNHEY and SMNVEV (reference sequence). The CDR3 protein is CASSVTSAPRGEQFF. Here the CDR3 DNA reads TGTGCCAGCAGTGTTACTAGCGCACCTCGCGGTGAGCAGTTCTTC.

The V and J genes are TRBV2 and TRBJ2-3; D may be TRBD2 (5 bases). CDR3 length equals 12 residues. The V and J ends lost 5 bases and 4 bases respectively, with 7 bases between them. Germline CDR1 and CDR2: SNHLY and FYNNEI. CDR3: CASSPRADTQYF. Here the CDR3 DNA reads TGTGCCAGCAGTCCGCGGGCAGATACGCAGTATTTT.